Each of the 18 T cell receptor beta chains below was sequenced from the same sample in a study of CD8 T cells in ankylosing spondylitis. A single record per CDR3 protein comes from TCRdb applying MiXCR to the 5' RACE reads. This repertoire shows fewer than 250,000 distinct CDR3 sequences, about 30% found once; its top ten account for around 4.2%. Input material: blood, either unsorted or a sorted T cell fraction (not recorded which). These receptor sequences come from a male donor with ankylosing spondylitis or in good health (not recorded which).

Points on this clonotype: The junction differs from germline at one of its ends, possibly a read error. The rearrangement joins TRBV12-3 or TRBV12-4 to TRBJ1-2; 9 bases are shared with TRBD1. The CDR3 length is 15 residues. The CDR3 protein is CASSPYRGRVYGYAF. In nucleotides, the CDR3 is TGTGCCAGCAGTCCCTACAGGGGGCGCGTCTATGGCTACGCCTTC.

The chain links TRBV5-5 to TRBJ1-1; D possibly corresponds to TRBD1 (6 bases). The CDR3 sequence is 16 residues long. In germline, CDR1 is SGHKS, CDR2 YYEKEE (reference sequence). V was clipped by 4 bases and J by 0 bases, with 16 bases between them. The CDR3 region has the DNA TGTGCCAGCAGCCTGCCAGGGGTCGGAATGAACACTGAAGCTTTCTTT. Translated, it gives CASSLPGVGMNTEAFF.

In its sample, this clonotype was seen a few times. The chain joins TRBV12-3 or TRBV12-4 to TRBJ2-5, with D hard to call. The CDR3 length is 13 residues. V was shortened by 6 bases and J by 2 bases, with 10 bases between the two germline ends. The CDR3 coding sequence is TGTGCCAGCAGGAACCCTAATCAAGAGACCCAGTACTTC. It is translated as CASRNPNQETQYF.

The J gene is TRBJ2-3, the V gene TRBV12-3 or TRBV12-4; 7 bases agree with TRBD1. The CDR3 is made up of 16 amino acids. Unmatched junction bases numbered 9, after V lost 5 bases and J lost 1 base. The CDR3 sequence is CASSRGQRGGTDTQYF. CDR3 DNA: TGTGCCAGCAGTCGGGGACAGCGTGGGGGCACAGATACGCAGTATTTT.

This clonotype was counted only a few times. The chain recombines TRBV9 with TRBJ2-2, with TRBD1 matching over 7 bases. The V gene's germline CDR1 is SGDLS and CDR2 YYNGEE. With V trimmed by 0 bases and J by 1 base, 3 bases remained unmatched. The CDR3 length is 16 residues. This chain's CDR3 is CASSVGGGLNTGELFF. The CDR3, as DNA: TGTGCCAGCAGCGTAGGAGGGGGCTTGAACACCGGGGAGCTGTTTTTT.

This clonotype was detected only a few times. This CDR3 reads CATSRDPTGGNQPQHF. CDR3 nucleotides: TGTGCCACCAGCAGAGATCCGACAGGGGGCAATCAGCCCCAGCATTTT. The V and J genes are TRBV15 and TRBJ1-5, with 8 bases lining up with TRBD1. Germline-derived CDR1 and CDR2 are LNHNV and YYDKDF (reference sequence). The length of the CDR3 is 16 residues. Germline trimming cut 0 bases from V and 2 bases from J; bases unmatched to any gene: 3.

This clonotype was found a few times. The CDR3 bases are TGCAGTGCTATGGGATCTAGCGCCTCCCGGGATACGCAGTATTTT. It specifies CSAMGSSASRDTQYF. V and J are TRBV20-1 and TRBJ2-3, with a tentative D call TRBD2 (6 bases). The CDR3 length is 15 residues. In germline, CDR1 is DFQATT, CDR2 SNEGSKA (reference sequence). Trimming cost V 4 bases and J 6 bases, with 20 bases left between them.

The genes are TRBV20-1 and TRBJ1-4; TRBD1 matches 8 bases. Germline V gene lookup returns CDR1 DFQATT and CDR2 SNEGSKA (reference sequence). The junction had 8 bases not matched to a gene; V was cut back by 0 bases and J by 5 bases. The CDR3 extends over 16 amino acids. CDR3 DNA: TGCAGTGCTAGAGAAAGTAGGACAGGGTGGAATGAAAAACTGTTTTTT. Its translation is CSARESRTGWNEKLFF.

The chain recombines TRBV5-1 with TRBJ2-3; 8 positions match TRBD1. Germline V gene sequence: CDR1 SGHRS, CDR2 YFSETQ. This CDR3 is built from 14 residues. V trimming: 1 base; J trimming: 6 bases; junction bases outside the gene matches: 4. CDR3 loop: CASSLTGGWDTQYF. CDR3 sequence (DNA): TGCGCCAGCAGCTTGACAGGGGGTTGGGATACGCAGTATTTT.

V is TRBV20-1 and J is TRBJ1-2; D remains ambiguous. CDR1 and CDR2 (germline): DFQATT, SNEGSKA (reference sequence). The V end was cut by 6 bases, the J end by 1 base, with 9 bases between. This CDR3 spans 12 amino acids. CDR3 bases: TGCAGTGCGGAACAGCTTAACTATGGCTACACCTTC. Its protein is CSAEQLNYGYTF.

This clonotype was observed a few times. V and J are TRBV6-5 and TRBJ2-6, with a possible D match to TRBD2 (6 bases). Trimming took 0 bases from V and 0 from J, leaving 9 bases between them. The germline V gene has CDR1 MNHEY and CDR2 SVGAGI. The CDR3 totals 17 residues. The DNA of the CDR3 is TGTGCCAGCAGTTACTCCCGGAGGGGCTCTGGGGCCAACGTCCTGACTTTC. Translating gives CASSYSRRGSGANVLTF.

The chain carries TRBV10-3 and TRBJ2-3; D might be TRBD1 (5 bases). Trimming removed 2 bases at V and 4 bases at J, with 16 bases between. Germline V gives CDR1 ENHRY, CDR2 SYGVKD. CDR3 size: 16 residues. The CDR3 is CAISEGQAWGADTQYF. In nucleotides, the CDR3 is TGTGCCATCAGTGAGGGCCAGGCATGGGGCGCAGATACGCAGTATTTT.

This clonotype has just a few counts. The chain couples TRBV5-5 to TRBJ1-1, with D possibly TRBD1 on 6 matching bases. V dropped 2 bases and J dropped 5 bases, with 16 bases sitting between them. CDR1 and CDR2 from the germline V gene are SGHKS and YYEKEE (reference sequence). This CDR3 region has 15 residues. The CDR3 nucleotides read TGTGCCAGCAGCTTCCCCGATGGACAGAGGACTGAAGCTTTCTTT. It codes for CASSFPDGQRTEAFF.

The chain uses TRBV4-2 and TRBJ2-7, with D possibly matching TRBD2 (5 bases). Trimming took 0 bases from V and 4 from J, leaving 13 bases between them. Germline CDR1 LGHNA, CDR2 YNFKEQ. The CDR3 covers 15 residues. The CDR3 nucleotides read TGTGCCAGCAGCCAAGAGGTGAACGGGGAATACGAGCAGTACTTC. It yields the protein CASSQEVNGEYEQYF.

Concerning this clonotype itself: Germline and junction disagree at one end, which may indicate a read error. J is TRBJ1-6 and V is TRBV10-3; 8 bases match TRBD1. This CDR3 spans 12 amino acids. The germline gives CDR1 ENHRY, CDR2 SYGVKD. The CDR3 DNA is TGTGCCATCAGTGAGTCCGACGGGACAGGCTTGTTT. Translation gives CAISESDGTGLF.

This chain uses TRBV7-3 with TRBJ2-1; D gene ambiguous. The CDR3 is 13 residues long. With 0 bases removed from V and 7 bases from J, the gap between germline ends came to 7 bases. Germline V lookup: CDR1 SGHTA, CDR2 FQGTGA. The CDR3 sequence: CASSLTEFNEQFF. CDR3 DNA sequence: TGTGCCAGCAGCTTAACCGAGTTTAATGAGCAGTTCTTC.

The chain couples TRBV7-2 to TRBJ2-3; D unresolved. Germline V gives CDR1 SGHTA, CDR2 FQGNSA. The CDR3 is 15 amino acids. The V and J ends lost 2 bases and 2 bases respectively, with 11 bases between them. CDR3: CASSLSRPHTDTQYF. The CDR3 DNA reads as TGTGCCAGCAGCTTAAGTCGGCCACACACAGATACGCAGTATTTT.

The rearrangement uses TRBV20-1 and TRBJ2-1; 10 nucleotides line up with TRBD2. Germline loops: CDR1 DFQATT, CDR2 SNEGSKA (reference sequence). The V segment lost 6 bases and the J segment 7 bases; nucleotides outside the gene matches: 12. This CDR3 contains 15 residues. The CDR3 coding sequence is TGCAGTGCCACATTGCTAGCGGGGGTTGGTAATGAGCAGTTCTTC. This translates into CSATLLAGVGNEQFF.